The rows below give T cell receptor beta chains drawn from one sample of a study of T cells after yellow fever vaccination. A single record per CDR3 protein comes from TCRdb applying MiXCR to the 5' RACE reads. The repertoire holds 50,000 to 75,000 distinct CDR3 sequences, roughly 6.9% seen once, with approximately 41% in the top ten. The sequencing here drew on CD8+ T cells sorted from PBMCs, taken on the day of the first yellow fever vaccination. The receptors come from a man younger than 35 who received the YFV17D yellow fever vaccine. CDR3s include the opening cysteine and the closing phenylalanine or tryptophan. D genes are given only for firm matches. For some rows the clone size is stated as once, few or many, or as a class when expanded; others skip it.

v_gene,abundance,j_gene,d_gene,CDR3nt,CDR3aa
TRBV28,few,TRBJ1-3,TRBD1,TGTGCCAGCAGTGTAACGCCCGGGACAGGGCAGACCCCGAGCTCTGGAAACACCATATATTTT,CASSVTPGTGQTPSSGNTIYF
TRBV19,many,TRBJ2-1,-,TGTGCCAGTAGTACGGTCCTCGGTGAGCAGTTCTTC,CASSTVLGEQFF
TRBV14,many,TRBJ1-6,-,TGTGCCAGCAGCCAAGAGGGGGCTCTCGGTACACCCCTCCACTTT,CASSQEGALGTPLHF
TRBV3-1,-,TRBJ1-4,TRBD1,TGTGCCAGCAGCCCAAGGACAGGGAATGAAAAACTGTTTTTT,CASSPRTGNEKLFF
TRBV5-1,medium-sized,TRBJ2-7,-,TGCGCCAGCAGCTTGGGTCCAGGGATGGCCTACGAGCAGTACTTC,CASSLGPGMAYEQYF
TRBV4-1,many,TRBJ2-7,-,TGCGCCAGCAGCCAGATGGTGGGCTACGAGCAGTACTTC,CASSQMVGYEQYF
TRBV29-1,many,TRBJ2-1,-,TGCAGCGTTGAATCGGGACCACGTTCCAATGAGCAGTTCTTC,CSVESGPRSNEQFF
TRBV13,-,TRBJ1-2,-,TGTGCCAGCAGCTTCCTAGGACAGTACGGGGTCGACTATGGCTACACCTTC,CASSFLGQYGVDYGYTF
TRBV4-1,-,TRBJ2-1,-,TGCGCCAGCAGCCGCTATAAGGGGAACAATGAGCAGTTCTTC,CASSRYKGNNEQFF
TRBV7-9,-,TRBJ2-1,TRBD2,TGTGCCAGCGGCCACCGACTAGCAGGGAACAATGAGCAGTTCTTC,CASGHRLAGNNEQFF
TRBV4-1,-,TRBJ2-7,-,TGCGACAGCAGCCAATACAGGTTAGAATCCTACGAGCAGTACTTC,CDSSQYRLESYEQYF
TRBV5-5,many,TRBJ2-5,TRBD2,TGTGCCAGCAGCTTGCGACTAGCGGGGGCCCTAGAGGAGACCCAGTACTTC,CASSLRLAGALEETQYF
TRBV6-2/TRBV6-3,many,TRBJ2-7,-,TGTGCCAGCAAATCCACCCGGGACACCCCCTACGAGCAGTACTTC,CASKSTRDTPYEQYF
TRBV7-6,few,TRBJ2-7,-,TGTGCCAGCAGCTTAGATAACAGCCCTTCCTACGAGCAGTACTTC,CASSLDNSPSYEQYF
TRBV29-1,-,TRBJ2-7,TRBD2,TGCAGCGTTGACGGGGATGGGGGGGATCCCTACGAGCAGTACTTC,CSVDGDGGDPYEQYF
TRBV3-1,-,TRBJ2-7,TRBD1,TGTGCCAGCAGCCAAGCGGACAGGGCGGATCACGAGCAGTACTTC,CASSQADRADHEQYF
TRBV7-8,-,TRBJ2-1,TRBD2,TGTGCTACCAAGGGGGCTAGCGGGGATGAGCAGTTCTTC,CATKGASGDEQFF
TRBV7-9,few,TRBJ2-3,-,TGTGCCAGCAGCACATCAGTAGGGACAGATACGCAGTATTTT,CASSTSVGTDTQYF
TRBV27,-,TRBJ2-3,TRBD2,TGTGCCAGCAGTTTCGTAGTCGGGACTAGCGGGGGGGGGGACACAGATACGCAGTATTTT,CASSFVVGTSGGGDTDTQYF
TRBV6-5,many,TRBJ2-5,-,TGTGCCAGCAGTTACTCGTCTGGGGGCCCTTTGGGGGAGACCCAGTACTTC,CASSYSSGGPLGETQYF
TRBV7-9,few,TRBJ2-3,-,TGTGCCAGCAGCTTGGTTCCGTACGATACGCAGTATTTT,CASSLVPYDTQYF
TRBV7-2,-,TRBJ2-7,-,TGTGCCAGCAGTCGGGGACTGGGCAGCTCCTACGAGCAGTACTTC,CASSRGLGSSYEQYF
TRBV7-2,few,TRBJ1-3,TRBD1,TGTGCCAGCAGCTCCGGGACAGGTTACTCTGGAAACACCATATATTTT,CASSSGTGYSGNTIYF
TRBV10-3,-,TRBJ1-5,-,TGTGCCATCAATCCGGAGGGAGGACAGCCCCAGCATTTT,CAINPEGGQPQHF
TRBV7-9,-,TRBJ2-7,-,TGTGCCAGCAGCTCGCGTTGGGTAGGCCACGAGCAGTACTTC,CASSSRWVGHEQYF
TRBV4-1,-,TRBJ2-7,TRBD1,TGCGCCAGCAGCCAAGAGATGGCAGGGGGCGTTTACGAGCAGTACTTC,CASSQEMAGGVYEQYF
TRBV6-5,few,TRBJ1-2,-,TGTGCCAGCAGTTACAGGTCGACGCGGACTTCGGGGTATGGCTACACCTTC,CASSYRSTRTSGYGYTF
TRBV12-3/TRBV12-4,-,TRBJ2-2,-,TGTGCCAGCAGTTTAGCGCCCTACACCGGGGAGCTGTTTTTT,CASSLAPYTGELFF
TRBV7-3,many,TRBJ2-3,TRBD2,TGTGCCAGCAGCTTCACTAGCGGGGAGGCAGATACGCAGTATTTT,CASSFTSGEADTQYF
TRBV4-1,few,TRBJ1-5,-,TGCGCCAGCAGCCAAGTCCCGGGGGCGGGTCAGCCCCAGCATTTT,CASSQVPGAGQPQHF
TRBV4-3,many,TRBJ2-3,TRBD2,TGCGCCAGCAGCCAAGAGGGGGGGAGCACAGATACGCAGTATTTT,CASSQEGGSTDTQYF
TRBV6-5,-,TRBJ2-7,TRBD1,TGTGCCAGCAGGCAACAGGGGGCGGACGAGCAGTACTTC,CASRQQGADEQYF
TRBV5-1,few,TRBJ2-3,-,TGCGCCAGCAGCTTTGGAGTAGCCGGCACAGATACGCAGTATTTT,CASSFGVAGTDTQYF
TRBV20-1,many,TRBJ2-1,TRBD2,TGCAGTGCTAGTCGACCAGGGGGACTAGCGGGGTCCCACTCCTACAATGAGCAGTTCTTC,CSASRPGGLAGSHSYNEQFF
TRBV4-1,few,TRBJ2-2,-,TGCGCCAGCAGCCAAGCCTTGGCCTATGACTCGAACACCGGGGAGCTGTTTTTT,CASSQALAYDSNTGELFF
TRBV25-1,many,TRBJ2-3,TRBD2,TGTGCCAGCAGAGGGCTTAGCGGGGGGGCCTCGGCGGCGCAGTATTTT,CASRGLSGGASAAQYF
TRBV11-2,-,TRBJ2-7,-,TGTGCCAGCAGCTTAGTGGGGATGGGACGGAATTACGCCGAGCAGTACTTC,CASSLVGMGRNYAEQYF
TRBV3-1,many,TRBJ1-1,TRBD1,TGTGCCAGCAGCCGTACAGGGGGCGACCTTTATGAAGCTTTCTTT,CASSRTGGDLYEAFF
TRBV7-2,many,TRBJ2-2,-,TGTGCCAGCAGCCGACGGGCATCAGGGCACGGGGAGCTGTTTTTT,CASSRRASGHGELFF
TRBV6-4,many,TRBJ2-3,-,TGTGCCAGCAGTGACGAGGGGGGGGCCGCAGATACGCAGTATTTT,CASSDEGGAADTQYF
TRBV7-9,-,TRBJ2-7,-,TGTGCCAGCAGCCCCCGGTTCCACGAGCAGTACTTC,CASSPRFHEQYF
TRBV4-2,many,TRBJ2-1,TRBD2,TGTGCCAGCAGCCAAGATCAAGGTCGGGGGGCCTACAATGAGCAGTTCTTC,CASSQDQGRGAYNEQFF
TRBV12-3/TRBV12-4,many,TRBJ2-1,-,TGTGCCAGCAGTTTCGGCGCCCTCTATGAGCAGTTCTTC,CASSFGALYEQFF
TRBV9,hyperexpanded,TRBJ2-3,-,TGTGCCAGCTCCTCCTCGGGTAGCGCGACAGATACGCAGTATTTT,CASSSSGSATDTQYF
TRBV12-3/TRBV12-4,few,TRBJ1-1,-,TGTGCCAGCAGCCTTAGTAGGATGAACACTGAAGCTTTCTTT,CASSLSRMNTEAFF
TRBV5-1,many,TRBJ1-1,-,TGCGCCAGCAGCCCGACAGATATGAACACTGAAGCTTTCTTT,CASSPTDMNTEAFF
TRBV20-1,many,TRBJ1-5,TRBD1,TGCAGTGCCAGGACAGGGGACAATCAGCCCCAGCATTTT,CSARTGDNQPQHF
TRBV9,few,TRBJ1-1,-,TGTGCCAGCAGCGTGGGGAGCGGGAACACTGAAGCTTTCTTT,CASSVGSGNTEAFF
TRBV6-2/TRBV6-3,few,TRBJ2-7,-,TGTGCCAGCACCTGGAGCTTTAGCTACGAGCAGTACTTC,CASTWSFSYEQYF